The clone carrying this T cell receptor beta chain showed up many times. This entry belongs to a study of identical twins. TCRdb re-called the 5' RACE reads through MiXCR, storing one row per CDR3 protein. This repertoire shows roughly 1.6 million distinct CDR3 sequences, roughly a third found once; its top ten account for about 0.3%. Germline V CDR1 and CDR2: MGHRA, YSYEKL. The CDR3 loop spans 15 amino acids. The V and J ends lost 4 bases and 2 bases, in that order; junction bases with no gene match: 7. Sequencing used cord blood. The sequence derives from a newborn girl in good health. V is TRBV4-1 and J is TRBJ2-5; 7 bases agree with TRBD2. This chain's CDR3 is CASSRLPGLQETQYF. CDR3 sequence (DNA): TGCGCCAGCAGCCGTTTGCCGGGACTACAAGAGACCCAGTACTTC.